Following are 13 T cell receptor beta chains from one sample sequenced in a study of shared clonotypes between healthy human individuals (dated by TCRdb to 2019 to 2021). The protocol used for the library was the immunoSEQ multiplex PCR assay. The source is immuneACCESS, and TCRdb retained only in-frame sequences with V and J called. Part of the clones is not carried over; for the studies checked, unresolved V genes explain less than half of this, and the remainder is unexplained. The sample has about 730,000 clones on record, roughly 72% of them singletons. The top ten hold under 2% of the sample. Sequencing was carried out using memory CD4+ T cells sorted from blood. The cell subset or site label of this sample denotes: CD45RA-negative fraction. The receptors derive from a woman in her 30s in good health.

This clone came up many times. The genes are TRBV5-6 and TRBJ1-4; 8 bases map to TRBD1. Germline CDR1 and CDR2: SGHDT and YYEEEE. The CDR3 covers 14 residues. The trim removed 5 bases at V and 6 bases at J, leaving 6 bases unmatched. The CDR3 here is CASRETGVDEKLFF. The CDR3 DNA reads TGTGCCAGCAGAGAGACAGGGGTTGATGAAAAACTGTTTTTT.

V usage is TRBV6-5 and J usage is TRBJ2-1; D might be TRBD1 (5 bases). The CDR3 has 14 residues. Per germline, CDR1 MNHEY and CDR2 SVGAGI. Deletions cut 5 bases from V and 8 bases from J, with 16 bases between. The CDR3 region is CASSKWTREHEQFF. Here the CDR3 DNA reads TGTGCCAGCAGTAAGTGGACCAGGGAACATGAGCAGTTCTTC.

V usage is TRBV5-5 and J usage is TRBJ2-7; 9 bases fit TRBD1. Germline V gene lookup returns CDR1 SGHKS and CDR2 YYEKEE (reference sequence). V lost 3 bases and J lost 5; bases outside the gene matches: 9. The CDR3 runs to 15 residues. The chain's CDR3 is CASSYRDRAIHEQYF. Here the CDR3 DNA reads TGTGCCAGCAGCTACCGGGACAGGGCGATCCACGAGCAGTACTTC.

The chain recombines TRBV7-3 with TRBJ2-3, with 9 positions matching TRBD1. Germline CDR1 reads SGHTA; CDR2 reads FQGTGA. V lost 2 bases and J lost 6; bases outside the gene matches: 0. The CDR3 is made up of 13 amino acids. This CDR3 is CASSLGTGDTQYF. The CDR3 DNA reads as TGTGCCAGCAGCTTAGGGACAGGGGATACGCAGTATTTT.

The CDR3 coding sequence is TGTGCCAGCAGCTTAGCGTTGCGGGAGGCCACCGATGAGCAGTTCTTC. This translates into CASSLALREATDEQFF. The chain is built from TRBV7-6 and TRBJ2-1; 8 nucleotides line up with TRBD2. V was clipped by 0 bases and J by 8 bases; unmatched bases: 9. CDR3 length: 16 amino acids. Germline CDR1 SGHVS, CDR2 FNYEAQ.

The chain uses TRBV5-6 and TRBJ2-2, with D unclear. CDR1 and CDR2 from the germline V gene are SGHDT and YYEEEE. Deletions cut 1 base from V and 7 bases from J, with 8 bases between. CDR3 length equals 13 residues. DNA for the CDR3: TGTGCCAGCAGCTTGCTCACGGTCGGGGAGCTGTTTTTT. Translation: CASSLLTVGELFF. The variable domain in full, with the rest retrieved from reference TRBV5-6 and TRBJ2-2, is DAGVTQSPTHLIKTRGQQVTLRCSPKSGHDTVSWYQQALGQGPQFIFQYYEEEERQRGNFPDRFSGHQFPNYSSELNVNALLLGDSALYLCASSLLTVGELFFGEGSRLTVL.

In the case of this clone: Other DNA sequences within the sample encode an identical CDR3. The chain employs TRBV7-2 and TRBJ1-2; 7 bases agree with TRBD1. Germline V gene sequence: CDR1 SGHTA, CDR2 FQGNSA. V gave up 2 bases and J gave up 3 bases; unmatched junction bases: 3. The CDR3 has 14 amino acids. CDR3 sequence (DNA): TGTGCCAGCAGCTTATCCCAGGGGGACTATGGCTACACCTTC. Translation: CASSLSQGDYGYTF.

The V and J genes are TRBV11-2 and TRBJ2-7; no firm D call. The ends were cut back, 0 bases at V and 6 bases at J, with 9 bases in the middle. CDR3 length equals 13 residues. The germline CDR1 and CDR2 sequences are SGHAT and FQNNGV. The CDR3 bases are TGTGCCAGCAGCTTAGATCGCTGGGGCGAGCAGTACTTC. Translation: CASSLDRWGEQYF.

The rearrangement uses TRBV7-2 and TRBJ1-4; D remains ambiguous. V lost 3 bases and J 0 bases, leaving 2 bases between the germline ends. This CDR3 region has 13 residues. From germline, CDR1 is SGHTA and CDR2 FQGNSA. CDR3 loop: CASSLTTNEKLFF. In nucleotides, the CDR3 is TGTGCCAGCAGCTTGACAACTAATGAAAAACTGTTTTTT.

The gene calls are TRBV18 and TRBJ2-7; D gene uncertain. Germline CDR1 reads KGHSH; CDR2 reads LQKENI. V lost 2 bases, J lost 5 bases, and 10 bases lay in between. The CDR3 runs 13 residues. CDR3 nucleotides: TGTGCCAGCTCACCAGGGGTTCTCGACGAGCAGTACTTC. Its protein is CASSPGVLDEQYF. Supplemented by reference TRBV18 and TRBJ2-7, the full variable domain reads NAGVMQNPRHLVRRRGQEARLRCSPMKGHSHVYWYRQLPEEGLKFMVYLQKENIIDESGMPKERFSAEFPKEGPSILRIQQVVRGDSAAYFCASSPGVLDEQYFGPGTRLTVT.

The chain joins TRBV7-9 to TRBJ2-5, with 7 bases aligning to TRBD1. Germline V gene data show CDR1 as SEHNR and CDR2 as FQNEAQ (reference sequence). The CDR3 contains 14 residues. Losses at the gene ends were 6 bases for V and 5 bases for J; bases not matched to a gene: 9. CDR3 region: CASSLRQGGETQYF. The CDR3 nucleotides read TGTGCCAGCAGTTTGAGACAGGGTGGGGAGACCCAGTACTTC.

In DNA form, the CDR3 reads TGTGCCAGCAGTGCAGGGTCGCGGTATGGCTACACCTTC. This gives the protein CASSAGSRYGYTF. The genes are TRBV28 and TRBJ1-2; D possibly corresponds to TRBD1 (5 bases). Germline V gene lookup returns CDR1 MDHEN and CDR2 SYDVKM. V lost 5 bases, J lost 5 bases, and 12 bases lay in between. The CDR3 extends over 13 amino acids.

This clone occurred once. The chain carries TRBV11-2 and TRBJ2-1; 7 positions match TRBD2. The germline V gene encodes CDR1 SGHAT and CDR2 FQNNGV. Trimming removed 0 bases from V and 2 bases from J; junction bases left unmatched: 4. The CDR3 has 16 amino acids. The CDR3 sequence is CASSLDTSAAYNEQFF. CDR3 coding DNA: TGTGCCAGCAGCTTAGATACTAGCGCCGCCTACAATGAGCAGTTCTTC.